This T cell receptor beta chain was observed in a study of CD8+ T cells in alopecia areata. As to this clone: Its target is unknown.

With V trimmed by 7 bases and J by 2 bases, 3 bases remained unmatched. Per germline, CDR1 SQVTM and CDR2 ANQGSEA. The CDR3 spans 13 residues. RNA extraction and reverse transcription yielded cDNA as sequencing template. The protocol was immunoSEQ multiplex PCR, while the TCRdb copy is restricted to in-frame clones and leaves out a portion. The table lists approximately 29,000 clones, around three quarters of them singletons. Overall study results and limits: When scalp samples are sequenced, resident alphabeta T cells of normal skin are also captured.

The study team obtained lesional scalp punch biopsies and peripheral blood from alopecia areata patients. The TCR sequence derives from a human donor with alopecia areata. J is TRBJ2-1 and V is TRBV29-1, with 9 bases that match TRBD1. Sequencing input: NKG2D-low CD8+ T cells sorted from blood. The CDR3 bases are TGCAGCGGCGGACAGGGGCCCTACAATGAGCAGTTCTTC. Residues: CSGGQGPYNEQFF.